This TCR beta chain was sequenced for a study of blood T cell repertoires in COVID-19. Study-wide background: There were acute and convalescent COVID-19 samples, and they came from the United States, Italy and Spain.

The V gene lost 6 bases and the J gene lost 7 bases, with 13 bases spanning the gap. The CDR3 runs to 13 residues. Per the germline V gene, CDR1 is MNHEY and CDR2 is SVGEGT. Original handling: Amplification of reference gene primers was used by the study to estimate nucleated cell counts. Profiling relied on immunoSEQ multiplex PCR, and the TCRdb table lists in-frame clones only, not all of them. The V and J calls and the clone size are those of that table, but D and trimming were determined from the DNA. There are about 300,000 clones in the sample; around 90% occur only once, and roughly 1.3% lies in the top ten.

The rearrangement joins TRBV6-2 or TRBV6-3 to TRBJ1-5; possible D gene TRBD1, 5 bases. The specimen sequenced was peripheral blood. The sequence was obtained from a man between 65 and 79 years old with acute or convalescent COVID-19. CDR3: CASSWTPDQPQHF. The CDR3 DNA is TGTGCCAGCAGCTGGACACCCGACCAGCCCCAGCATTTT.